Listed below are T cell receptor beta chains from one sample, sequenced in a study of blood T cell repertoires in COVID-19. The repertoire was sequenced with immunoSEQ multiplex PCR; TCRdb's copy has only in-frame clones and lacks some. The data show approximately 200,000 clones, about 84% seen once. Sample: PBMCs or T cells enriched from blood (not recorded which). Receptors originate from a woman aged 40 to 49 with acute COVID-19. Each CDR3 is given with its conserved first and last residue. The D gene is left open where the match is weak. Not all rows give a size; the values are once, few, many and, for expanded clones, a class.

CDR3nt: TGCAGCGTGGGAGGACAAACTGAAGCTTTCTTT
CDR3aa: CSVGGQTEAFF
abundance: .
v_gene: TRBV29-1
d_gene: .
j_gene: TRBJ1-1

CDR3nt: TGTGCCAGCAGCAGATTGACAGAACCCCCGACGGCTTTCTTT
CDR3aa: CASSRLTEPPTAFF
abundance: .
v_gene: TRBV9
d_gene: .
j_gene: TRBJ1-1

CDR3nt: TGTGCCAGCAGAAACAGGGAAAAACTGTTTTTT
CDR3aa: CASRNREKLFF
abundance: .
v_gene: TRBV6-5
d_gene: .
j_gene: TRBJ1-4

CDR3nt: TGTGCCAGCAGAATGACAGGGGGCAATGAAAAACTGTTTTTT
CDR3aa: CASRMTGGNEKLFF
abundance: .
v_gene: TRBV11-2
d_gene: TRBD1
j_gene: TRBJ1-4

CDR3nt: TGTGCCAGCAGCTTCGGACAGTACACCGGGGAGCTGTTTTTT
CDR3aa: CASSFGQYTGELFF
abundance: few
v_gene: TRBV11-3
d_gene: .
j_gene: TRBJ2-2

CDR3nt: TGTGCCAGTAATGACAGGGGGAACATTCAGTACTTC
CDR3aa: CASNDRGNIQYF
abundance: .
v_gene: TRBV19
d_gene: TRBD1
j_gene: TRBJ2-4

CDR3nt: TGTGCCAGCAGCTTGGTGGGACAGGGGCCCTATGGCTACACCTTC
CDR3aa: CASSLVGQGPYGYTF
abundance: .
v_gene: TRBV5-6
d_gene: TRBD1
j_gene: TRBJ1-2

CDR3nt: TGTGCCAGCAGCCGGACTAGCGGGGCTTTCGGCATTCAGTACTTC
CDR3aa: CASSRTSGAFGIQYF
abundance: .
v_gene: TRBV3-1/TRBV3-2
d_gene: TRBD2
j_gene: TRBJ2-4

CDR3nt: TGCGCCAGCAGCTTGAGTGGCGGGGGACCCCAAGAGACCCAGTACTTC
CDR3aa: CASSLSGGGPQETQYF
abundance: .
v_gene: TRBV5-1
d_gene: TRBD2
j_gene: TRBJ2-5

CDR3nt: TGTGCCAGCAGTGAACAGGGCCACTATGGCTACACCTTC
CDR3aa: CASSEQGHYGYTF
abundance: .
v_gene: TRBV6-1
d_gene: .
j_gene: TRBJ1-2

CDR3nt: TGTGCCACCACCGGGACAAGTACCTACGAGCAGTACTTC
CDR3aa: CATTGTSTYEQYF
abundance: .
v_gene: TRBV6-5
d_gene: .
j_gene: TRBJ2-7

CDR3nt: TGTGCCAGTAGTGGCCCAGGGAATCAGCCCCAGCATTTT
CDR3aa: CASSGPGNQPQHF
abundance: .
v_gene: TRBV19
d_gene: .
j_gene: TRBJ1-5

CDR3nt: TGTGCCAGTAGTATAGGGCTAGCGGGGAACAATGAGCAGTTCTTC
CDR3aa: CASSIGLAGNNEQFF
abundance: once
v_gene: TRBV19
d_gene: TRBD2
j_gene: TRBJ2-1

CDR3nt: TGTGCCAGCAGCTTAGATTTGGCAGGGGGCATCAATTCACCCCTCCACTTT
CDR3aa: CASSLDLAGGINSPLHF
abundance: .
v_gene: TRBV11-2
d_gene: TRBD1
j_gene: TRBJ1-6

CDR3nt: TGTGCCAGTGGGACAGTGACGAACACCGGGGAGCTGTTTTTT
CDR3aa: CASGTVTNTGELFF
abundance: .
v_gene: TRBV5-4
d_gene: TRBD1
j_gene: TRBJ2-2

CDR3nt: TGTGCCAGCAGTTCGACTAGCGGGGGGTGGGCCGGGGAGCTGTTTTTT
CDR3aa: CASSSTSGGWAGELFF
abundance: .
v_gene: TRBV27
d_gene: TRBD2
j_gene: TRBJ2-2

CDR3nt: TGTGCCATCAGTATAGACAGGGTTGGGGCTCAGCCCCAGCATTTT
CDR3aa: CAISIDRVGAQPQHF
abundance: .
v_gene: TRBV10-3
d_gene: TRBD1
j_gene: TRBJ1-5

CDR3nt: TGTGCCAGCAGCTTAGGGCTTATTAGACGGGACATTCAGTACTTC
CDR3aa: CASSLGLIRRDIQYF
abundance: .
v_gene: TRBV11-2
d_gene: .
j_gene: TRBJ2-4

CDR3nt: TGCAGCGTTGAAATAAATATAGGAGGTGAGCAGTTCTTC
CDR3aa: CSVEINIGGEQFF
abundance: few
v_gene: TRBV29-1
d_gene: .
j_gene: TRBJ2-1

CDR3nt: TGTGCCAGCACCCCCTCCGGGACAGGGAAAGGAACCGGGGAGCTGTTTTTT
CDR3aa: CASTPSGTGKGTGELFF
abundance: .
v_gene: TRBV27
d_gene: TRBD1
j_gene: TRBJ2-2

CDR3nt: TGTGCCAGCAGCTTAGGAGGTTTCGGCTATGGCTACACCTTC
CDR3aa: CASSLGGFGYGYTF
abundance: .
v_gene: TRBV7-3
d_gene: .
j_gene: TRBJ1-2

CDR3nt: TGTGCCAGCAGCGACAGACGGTTCTCTGGAAACACCATATATTTT
CDR3aa: CASSDRRFSGNTIYF
abundance: .
v_gene: TRBV5-4
d_gene: .
j_gene: TRBJ1-3

CDR3nt: TGTGCCAGTATAGATAGCTGGAATGAGCAGTTCTTC
CDR3aa: CASIDSWNEQFF
abundance: .
v_gene: TRBV19
d_gene: .
j_gene: TRBJ2-1

CDR3nt: TGTGCCAGCAGCTTTCAGGGCTCCGGCGAGCAGTACTTC
CDR3aa: CASSFQGSGEQYF
abundance: .
v_gene: TRBV7-9
d_gene: .
j_gene: TRBJ2-7

CDR3nt: TGTGCCAGCAGCTTAAGCGCTCGAAACTACGAGCAGTACTTC
CDR3aa: CASSLSARNYEQYF
abundance: few
v_gene: TRBV11-2
d_gene: .
j_gene: TRBJ2-7

CDR3nt: TGTGCCAGCAGTGCGTTGACAGGGGTTAACAATCAGCCCCAGCATTTT
CDR3aa: CASSALTGVNNQPQHF
abundance: .
v_gene: TRBV28
d_gene: TRBD1
j_gene: TRBJ1-5

CDR3nt: TGCAGCGTTGAAGAGCCCAGGACAGGGGTGGGCGGCTACACCTTC
CDR3aa: CSVEEPRTGVGGYTF
abundance: .
v_gene: TRBV29-1
d_gene: TRBD1
j_gene: TRBJ1-2

CDR3nt: TGTGCCAGCAGTTCGAGGGACAGGGGTCTCTACGAGCAGTACTTC
CDR3aa: CASSSRDRGLYEQYF
abundance: once
v_gene: TRBV28
d_gene: TRBD1
j_gene: TRBJ2-7

CDR3nt: TGTGCCTGGAGCGCCCGGCCGGGACAGGTCGATCAGCCCCAGCATTTT
CDR3aa: CAWSARPGQVDQPQHF
abundance: .
v_gene: TRBV30
d_gene: TRBD1
j_gene: TRBJ1-5

CDR3nt: TGTGCCAGCAGTTACTCGAGTCAGGGGGCAGCCTACGAGCAGTACTTC
CDR3aa: CASSYSSQGAAYEQYF
abundance: .
v_gene: TRBV6-5
d_gene: TRBD1
j_gene: TRBJ2-7

CDR3nt: TGTGCCAGCTCTCAAGGAGGCAGCACAGATACGCAGTATTTT
CDR3aa: CASSQGGSTDTQYF
abundance: many
v_gene: TRBV6-5
d_gene: .
j_gene: TRBJ2-3

CDR3nt: TGTGCCAGCAGCTTATCCGGACAGGGGGTAAAGGGTAATCAGCCCCAGCATTTT
CDR3aa: CASSLSGQGVKGNQPQHF
abundance: .
v_gene: TRBV7-9
d_gene: TRBD1
j_gene: TRBJ1-5

CDR3nt: TGTGCCAGCAGCCAAGCCCCGACTCGTGGTAGCGGGAGTGAGAAGGATGTAGCAGATACGCAGTATTTT
CDR3aa: CASSQAPTRGSGSEKDVADTQYF
abundance: .
v_gene: TRBV3-1/TRBV3-2
d_gene: TRBD2
j_gene: TRBJ2-3

CDR3nt: TGTGCCAGCAGCGTCCGGGACAGGGAGGCAGATACGCAGTATTTT
CDR3aa: CASSVRDREADTQYF
abundance: .
v_gene: TRBV9
d_gene: TRBD1
j_gene: TRBJ2-3

CDR3nt: TGTGCCAGCAGTTCGGACAGCTATAATTCACCCCTCCACTTT
CDR3aa: CASSSDSYNSPLHF
abundance: .
v_gene: TRBV6-5
d_gene: .
j_gene: TRBJ1-6

CDR3nt: TGCGCCAGCAGTGGGCAGATGCGCACCGGGGAGCTGTTTTTT
CDR3aa: CASSGQMRTGELFF
abundance: .
v_gene: TRBV5-1
d_gene: .
j_gene: TRBJ2-2

CDR3nt: TGTGCCAGCAGTGAGGGAGGCAGACAGGGAAGGACTGAAGCTTTCTTT
CDR3aa: CASSEGGRQGRTEAFF
abundance: .
v_gene: TRBV6-1
d_gene: TRBD1
j_gene: TRBJ1-1

CDR3nt: TGTGCCAGCAGCTCTACAGGGGGCAATCAGCCCCAGCATTTT
CDR3aa: CASSSTGGNQPQHF
abundance: .
v_gene: TRBV7-8
d_gene: TRBD1
j_gene: TRBJ1-5

CDR3nt: TGCGCCAGCAGCTTGGGGAGATGGAATGAAAAACTGTTTTTT
CDR3aa: CASSLGRWNEKLFF
abundance: .
v_gene: TRBV5-1
d_gene: .
j_gene: TRBJ1-4

CDR3nt: TGTGCCGCCTCCATGGACAGGGGATATGGCTACACCTTC
CDR3aa: CAASMDRGYGYTF
abundance: .
v_gene: TRBV10-3
d_gene: TRBD1
j_gene: TRBJ1-2

CDR3nt: TGTGCCTGGAGTGTACCAGGGGGCCTTCTTGGCTACACCTTC
CDR3aa: CAWSVPGGLLGYTF
abundance: .
v_gene: TRBV30
d_gene: TRBD1
j_gene: TRBJ1-2

CDR3nt: TGCGCCAGCAGTGAGTGGGGGCGCGAGCAGTACTTC
CDR3aa: CASSEWGREQYF
abundance: .
v_gene: TRBV10-1
d_gene: .
j_gene: TRBJ2-7

CDR3nt: TGTGCCAGTGGACTAGCGGGAATCCTCAATGAGCAGTTCTTC
CDR3aa: CASGLAGILNEQFF
abundance: .
v_gene: TRBV6-5
d_gene: TRBD2
j_gene: TRBJ2-1

CDR3nt: TGTGCCGGCGGGGTATGGGATACGCAGTATTTT
CDR3aa: CAGGVWDTQYF
abundance: few
v_gene: TRBV2
d_gene: .
j_gene: TRBJ2-3

CDR3nt: TGTGCCAGCAGGGGTCTGGCGGATAGCACAGATACGCAGTATTTT
CDR3aa: CASRGLADSTDTQYF
abundance: .
v_gene: TRBV27
d_gene: .
j_gene: TRBJ2-3

CDR3nt: TGTGCCAGCAGCTTAGATGGTTCTAGCGGGAGGGACCTGCGAGGTGAGCAGTTCTTC
CDR3aa: CASSLDGSSGRDLRGEQFF
abundance: .
v_gene: TRBV11-2
d_gene: TRBD2
j_gene: TRBJ2-1

CDR3nt: TGTGCCAGCAGTTACGGACAGAGGAACACTGAAGCTTTCTTT
CDR3aa: CASSYGQRNTEAFF
abundance: few
v_gene: TRBV6-5
d_gene: .
j_gene: TRBJ1-1

CDR3nt: TGTGCCTGGAGGGCAGATACAACTAATGAAAAACTGTTTTTT
CDR3aa: CAWRADTTNEKLFF
abundance: .
v_gene: TRBV30
d_gene: .
j_gene: TRBJ1-4

CDR3nt: TGTGCCAGCAGCGGCCGGACAGGGTTAAAAGGCTACACCTTC
CDR3aa: CASSGRTGLKGYTF
abundance: .
v_gene: TRBV9
d_gene: TRBD1
j_gene: TRBJ1-2

CDR3nt: TGTGCCTGGGGGGAAAAGGGGTTTACTAGCACAGATACGCAGTATTTT
CDR3aa: CAWGEKGFTSTDTQYF
abundance: .
v_gene: TRBV30
d_gene: .
j_gene: TRBJ2-3

CDR3nt: TGTGCCAGCAGCCGGGGACAGTCCTACGAGCAGTACTTC
CDR3aa: CASSRGQSYEQYF
abundance: .
v_gene: TRBV3-1/TRBV3-2
d_gene: TRBD1
j_gene: TRBJ2-7

CDR3nt: TGTGCCAGCAGCTTAGCGTGGGGGGACAGGGGGATCAATCAGCCCCAGCATTTT
CDR3aa: CASSLAWGDRGINQPQHF
abundance: .
v_gene: TRBV7-8
d_gene: TRBD1
j_gene: TRBJ1-5

CDR3nt: TGCGCCAGCAGCCTCGAAGGCAGGGGGCCGGGACAGCCCCAGCATTTT
CDR3aa: CASSLEGRGPGQPQHF
abundance: .
v_gene: TRBV5-1
d_gene: TRBD1
j_gene: TRBJ1-5

CDR3nt: TGTGCCAGCAGCCAAGATCTAGGACAGGAGGATGGCTACACCTTC
CDR3aa: CASSQDLGQEDGYTF
abundance: .
v_gene: TRBV14
d_gene: TRBD1
j_gene: TRBJ1-2

CDR3nt: TGTGCCAGCAGCAGAACAGGGGGCCGGTATGGCTACACCTTC
CDR3aa: CASSRTGGRYGYTF
abundance: .
v_gene: TRBV9
d_gene: TRBD1
j_gene: TRBJ1-2

CDR3nt: TGTGCCAGCAGCCAAGAAGACAGGGGATATAGCAATCAGCCCCAGCATTTT
CDR3aa: CASSQEDRGYSNQPQHF
abundance: .
v_gene: TRBV3-1/TRBV3-2
d_gene: TRBD1
j_gene: TRBJ1-5

CDR3nt: TGTGCCAGCAGCCAAATCTTTCGGGGGGGTGCAGATACGCAGTATTTT
CDR3aa: CASSQIFRGGADTQYF
abundance: .
v_gene: TRBV3-1/TRBV3-2
d_gene: TRBD2
j_gene: TRBJ2-3

CDR3nt: TGTGCCAGCAGCGTCGGTACAGGGGACGAGCCCCAGCATTTT
CDR3aa: CASSVGTGDEPQHF
abundance: .
v_gene: TRBV9
d_gene: TRBD1
j_gene: TRBJ1-5

CDR3nt: TGTGCCAGCAGCGTTGGTAGCGGGGGGTGGTCCTACGAGCAGTACTTC
CDR3aa: CASSVGSGGWSYEQYF
abundance: .
v_gene: TRBV9
d_gene: TRBD2
j_gene: TRBJ2-7

CDR3nt: TGCGCCAGCAGCCAGGCGGGACCACATGGCTACACCTTC
CDR3aa: CASSQAGPHGYTF
abundance: few
v_gene: TRBV4-1
d_gene: .
j_gene: TRBJ1-2